The table lists the clone carrying this T cell receptor beta chain with a count of one. CDR1 MNHNS and CDR2 SASEGT come from the germline V gene. The CDR3 length is 15 residues. Trimming took off 6 bases at V and 7 bases at J, with 19 bases between the two ends. The data originate from a study of T-cell memory formation after mild COVID-19. TCRdb used MiXCR to reprocess the 5' RACE reads, holding one entry per CDR3 protein. There are around 310,000 distinct CDR3 sequences in the sample; more than 15% occur only once, and under 25% lies in the top ten. This TCR derives from a man between 18 and 35 years old who had mild COVID-19 (a few samples of this study predate the infection). Cell type and time point are not known. The chain employs TRBV6-1 and TRBJ2-1; either TRBD1 or TRBD2 may supply D (6 bases each). The sequenced sample consisted of PBMCs or a T cell subset sorted from them (not recorded which). DNA of the CDR3: TGTGCCAGCAGGTCGACAGGAGGTCGGGGGAATGAGCAGTTCTTC. As protein: CASRSTGGRGNEQFF.